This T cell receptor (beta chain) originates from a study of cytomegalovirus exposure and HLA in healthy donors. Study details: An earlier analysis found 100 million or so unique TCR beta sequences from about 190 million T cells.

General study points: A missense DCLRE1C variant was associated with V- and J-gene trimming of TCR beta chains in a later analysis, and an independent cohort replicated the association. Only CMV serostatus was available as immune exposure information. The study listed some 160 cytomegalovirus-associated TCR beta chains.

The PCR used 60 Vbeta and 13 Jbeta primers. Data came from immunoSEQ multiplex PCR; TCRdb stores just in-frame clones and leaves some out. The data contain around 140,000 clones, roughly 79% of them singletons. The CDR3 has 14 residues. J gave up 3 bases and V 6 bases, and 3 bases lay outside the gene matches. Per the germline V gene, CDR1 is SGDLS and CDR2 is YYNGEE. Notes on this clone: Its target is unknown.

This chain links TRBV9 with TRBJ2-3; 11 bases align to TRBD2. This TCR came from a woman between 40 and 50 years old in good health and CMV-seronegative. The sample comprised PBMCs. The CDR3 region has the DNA TGTGCCAGCAACCTAGCGGGGGGTACAGATACGCAGTATTTT. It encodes CASNLAGGTDTQYF.